This section outlines one T cell receptor beta chain sequence together with its context. In germline, CDR1 is SGHTA, CDR2 FQGNSA. This CDR3 comprises 15 residues. Trimming removed 5 bases from V and 3 bases from J, with 17 bases in between. Genomic DNA of each subset was evenly split across several immunoSEQ plates. Using immunoSEQ multiplex PCR, the repertoire was profiled, and TCRdb retains in-frame clones only, with some absent. The sample has 2,500,000 or so clones, approximately 92% seen once. These data originate in a study of shared clonotypes between healthy human individuals. The clonotype originates from a man in his late teens or twenties in good health. The sample consisted of naive CD4+ T cells sorted from blood. As for subset: CD45RA+ positively selected. This chain connects TRBV7-2 to TRBJ2-7, with a tentative D call TRBD2 (6 bases). In DNA, the CDR3 is TGTGCCAGCAGCCAAGAGGGACTCGGGAACTACGAGCAGTACTTC. It codes for CASSQEGLGNYEQYF.